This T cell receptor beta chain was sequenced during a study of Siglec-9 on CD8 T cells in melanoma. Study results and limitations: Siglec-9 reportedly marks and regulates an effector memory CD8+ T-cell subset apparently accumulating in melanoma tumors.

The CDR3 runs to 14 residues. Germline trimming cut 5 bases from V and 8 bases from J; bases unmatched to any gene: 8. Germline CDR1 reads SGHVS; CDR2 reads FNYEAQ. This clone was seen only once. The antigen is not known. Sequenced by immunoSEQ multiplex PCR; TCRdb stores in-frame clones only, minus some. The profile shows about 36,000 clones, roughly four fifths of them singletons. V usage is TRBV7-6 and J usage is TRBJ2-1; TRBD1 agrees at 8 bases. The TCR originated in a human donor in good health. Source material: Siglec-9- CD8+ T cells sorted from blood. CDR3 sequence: CASSRADRAHEQFF. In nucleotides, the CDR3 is TGTGCCAGCAGCCGCGCGGACAGGGCGCATGAGCAGTTCTTC.